The rows below give T cell receptor beta chains drawn from one sample of a study of T cell clonotyping in hematopoietic cell transplantation. The data were produced by immunoSEQ multiplex PCR, yet TCRdb's version contains in-frame clones alone and is incomplete. Of around 4,000 clones listed, around 93% are singletons. The sample was PBMCs, taken 30 days after allogeneic stem cell transplant. All receptors derive from a male patient aged 50 to 59 who had an allogeneic stem cell transplant from a related donor, so the T cells may come from the graft donor. Some clones in this sample may be carry-over from other donors' samples. Both conserved end residues are part of each CDR3. D genes are given only for firm matches. Size is stated for part of the rows, as once, few or many counts, or as a class when the clone is expanded.

D gene | J gene | V gene | clone size | CDR3 protein | CDR3 DNA
- | TRBJ1-3 | TRBV30 | - | CAWSQGSGNTIYF | TGTGCCTGGAGCCAGGGATCTGGAAACACCATATATTTT
- | TRBJ2-5 | TRBV5-6 | - | CASSPGGWETQYF | TGTGCCAGCAGCCCTGGGGGTTGGGAGACCCAGTACTTC
- | TRBJ2-7 | TRBV4-3 | - | CASSQVFSSYEQYF | TGCGCCAGCAGCCAAGTATTCAGTTCCTACGAGCAGTACTTC
TRBD1 | TRBJ1-2 | TRBV4-1 | - | CASSQDRGGSGYTF | TGCGCCAGCAGCCAAGATCGAGGGGGCTCTGGCTACACCTTC
- | TRBJ1-2 | TRBV29-1 | - | CSVRNRIPGGYTF | TGCAGCGTTCGAAATAGGATACCAGGGGGCTACACCTTC
TRBD1 | TRBJ1-2 | TRBV9 | - | CASSTRTGGYGYTF | TGTGCCAGCAGCACTCGGACAGGAGGTTATGGCTACACCTTC
- | TRBJ1-5 | TRBV5-1 | - | CASSTGQPNQPQHF | TGCGCCAGCAGCACTGGACAGCCCAATCAGCCCCAGCATTTT
TRBD1 | TRBJ2-2 | TRBV18 | - | CASSPLRQGLFTGELFF | TGTGCCAGCTCACCACTAAGACAGGGGCTTTTCACCGGGGAGCTGTTTTTT
TRBD1 | TRBJ2-5 | TRBV5-1 | - | CASSTRDRGGETQYF | TGCGCCAGCAGCACCCGGGACAGGGGAGGGGAGACCCAGTACTTC
TRBD1 | TRBJ1-4 | TRBV5-1 | - | CASSYSGTGGEKLFF | TGCGCCAGCAGCTACTCCGGGACAGGGGGTGAAAAACTGTTTTTT
- | TRBJ2-3 | TRBV6-1 | - | CASTLSWGDTQYF | TGTGCCAGCACCCTAAGTTGGGGAGATACGCAGTATTTT
- | TRBJ2-1 | TRBV19 | - | CAGSIDRRGYNEQFF | TGTGCCGGTAGTATAGATCGGCGGGGCTACAATGAGCAGTTCTTC
- | TRBJ2-5 | TRBV19 | - | CASSIDGTGFQETQYF | TGTGCCAGTAGTATAGATGGCACAGGGTTCCAAGAGACCCAGTACTTC
- | TRBJ2-3 | TRBV27 | - | CASSHTVGTQYF | TGTGCCAGCAGCCACACGGTTGGTACGCAGTATTTT
- | TRBJ1-1 | TRBV13 | - | CASSPWDVTEAFF | TGTGCCAGCAGCCCATGGGACGTGACTGAAGCTTTCTTT
TRBD2 | TRBJ2-2 | TRBV28 | - | CASSPLAGGNTGELFF | TGTGCCAGCAGCCCACTAGCGGGAGGGAATACCGGGGAGCTGTTTTTT
- | TRBJ1-2 | TRBV25-1 | - | CASSRAGGLGYGYTF | TGTGCCAGCAGCCGAGCGGGGGGGCTTGGCTATGGCTACACCTTC
- | TRBJ2-7 | TRBV7-9 | - | CASSFQGRSYEQYF | TGTGCCAGCAGCTTCCAAGGACGGTCCTACGAGCAGTACTTC
- | TRBJ2-1 | TRBV19 | - | CASSMGWQGPHNEQFF | TGTGCCAGTAGTATGGGCTGGCAGGGTCCGCACAATGAGCAGTTCTTC
- | TRBJ2-7 | TRBV29-1 | - | CSVPYATTEGTYEQYF | TGCAGCGTGCCGTATGCGACTACTGAGGGGACCTACGAGCAGTACTTC
- | TRBJ2-7 | TRBV2 | - | CASSELWYYEQYF | TGTGCCAGCAGTGAGTTGTGGTACTACGAGCAGTACTTC
TRBD1 | TRBJ1-2 | TRBV28 | - | CASSLPPGTASLHYGYTF | TGTGCCAGCAGTTTACCTCCCGGGACAGCCTCGCTTCACTATGGCTACACCTTC
- | TRBJ1-1 | TRBV13 | - | CASSSGRTEAFF | TGTGCCAGCAGTTCTGGAAGGACTGAAGCTTTCTTT
- | TRBJ1-1 | TRBV6-6 | - | CASSYYKGAPEAFF | TGTGCCAGCAGTTACTATAAAGGGGCCCCTGAAGCTTTCTTT
TRBD2 | TRBJ2-1 | TRBV6-5 | - | CASSFRLAGVWNEQFF | TGTGCCAGCAGTTTTAGACTAGCGGGAGTTTGGAATGAGCAGTTCTTC
TRBD1 | TRBJ2-5 | TRBV5-4 | once | CASSLGGRRGREETQYF | TGTGCCAGCAGCTTGGGGGGCCGCAGGGGGCGGGAAGAGACCCAGTACTTC
- | TRBJ2-7 | TRBV5-1 | - | CASSFLGAAGSEQYF | TGCGCCAGCAGCTTCCTGGGTGCGGCAGGGAGCGAGCAGTACTTC
- | TRBJ2-3 | TRBV7-3 | - | CASSPSGGGGTDTQYF | TGTGCCAGCAGCCCTAGCGGAGGGGGGGGCACAGATACGCAGTATTTT
TRBD2 | TRBJ2-5 | TRBV6-5 | - | CASSYGGSGRETQYF | TGTGCCAGCAGTTACGGGGGCAGCGGGAGGGAGACCCAGTACTTC
- | TRBJ1-5 | TRBV5-6 | - | CASSLGWNQPQHF | TGTGCCAGCAGCTTGGGCTGGAATCAGCCCCAGCATTTT
- | TRBJ2-3 | TRBV27 | - | CASSFEWPDTQYF | TGTGCCAGCAGTTTCGAGTGGCCTGATACGCAGTATTTT
- | TRBJ1-3 | TRBV9 | - | CASSVARGEGNTIYF | TGTGCCAGCAGCGTAGCTAGAGGGGAAGGAAACACCATATATTTT
TRBD2 | TRBJ2-1 | TRBV6-4 | - | CASSSSGTTPNEQFF | TGTGCCAGCAGTTCCTCCGGGACTACCCCCAATGAGCAGTTCTTC
TRBD1 | TRBJ1-5 | TRBV5-1 | - | CASSSGTGAQPQHF | TGCGCCAGCAGCTCCGGGACAGGGGCTCAGCCCCAGCATTTT
TRBD1 | TRBJ1-2 | TRBV5-1 | - | CASSLGGQGGYGYTF | TGCGCCAGCAGCTTGGGCGGACAGGGAGGTTATGGCTACACCTTC
- | TRBJ1-1 | TRBV4-3 | - | CASSQDMRHKNTEAFF | TGCGCCAGCAGCCAAGATATGCGGCATAAGAACACTGAAGCTTTCTTT
- | TRBJ1-1 | TRBV6-5 | - | CASSYSFSGTEAFF | TGTGCCAGCAGTTACTCATTCAGTGGCACTGAAGCTTTCTTT
- | TRBJ2-3 | TRBV10-3 | - | CAISERSTDTQYF | TGTGCCATCAGTGAGAGGAGTACGGATACGCAGTATTTT
- | TRBJ2-3 | TRBV7-9 | - | CASSFGTGTDTQYF | TGTGCCAGCAGCTTTGGGACTGGCACAGATACGCAGTATTTT
- | TRBJ2-1 | TRBV7-2 | - | CASSLWPSALSYNEQFF | TGTGCCAGCAGCTTATGGCCTAGCGCTTTATCCTACAATGAGCAGTTCTTC
TRBD1 | TRBJ1-1 | TRBV18 | - | CASSPRGQGALAFF | TGTGCCAGCTCACCAAGAGGACAGGGGGCTCTGGCTTTCTTT
- | TRBJ2-7 | TRBV5-6 | - | CASSLGIGAGAYEQYF | TGTGCCAGCAGCTTGGGGATCGGGGCGGGGGCTTACGAGCAGTACTTC
TRBD2 | TRBJ2-5 | TRBV7-9 | - | CASSLTSGGSQETQYF | TGTGCCAGCAGCTTAACTAGCGGGGGGTCGCAAGAGACCCAGTACTTC
- | TRBJ1-2 | TRBV6-1 | - | CASSAPGRGYYGYTF | TGTGCCAGCAGTGCTCCGGGTCGGGGCTACTATGGCTACACCTTC
- | TRBJ2-3 | TRBV4-3 | - | CASVRRGLGGNTQYF | TGCGCCAGCGTTCGGAGGGGGCTTGGAGGCAATACGCAGTATTTT
- | TRBJ2-6 | TRBV4-3 | - | CASSQDRQVAGANVLTF | TGCGCCAGCAGCCAAGATCGGCAGGTAGCTGGGGCCAACGTCCTGACTTTC
- | TRBJ1-2 | TRBV6-5 | - | CASRTNTNYGYTF | TGTGCCAGCAGGACCAACACAAACTATGGCTACACCTTC
- | TRBJ1-2 | TRBV5-6 | - | CASSPGSYGYTF | TGTGCCAGCAGCCCTGGGAGCTATGGCTACACCTTC
- | TRBJ1-5 | TRBV7-2 | - | CASSPSGGNQPQHF | TGTGCCAGCAGCCCTTCCGGGGGGAATCAGCCCCAGCATTTT
TRBD1 | TRBJ1-2 | TRBV6-6 | - | CASRPDRDHGYTF | TGTGCCAGCAGACCTGACAGGGACCATGGCTACACCTTC
- | TRBJ1-6 | TRBV27 | - | CASSTGQFRSYNSPLHF | TGTGCCAGCAGTACCGGACAGTTTCGCTCCTATAATTCACCCCTCCACTTT
- | TRBJ2-2 | TRBV7-8 | once | CASSLQGSGTGELFF | TGTGCCAGCAGCTTACAGGGAAGTGGAACCGGGGAGCTGTTTTTT
- | TRBJ1-4 | TRBV9 | - | CASSPTGRREKLFF | TGTGCCAGCAGCCCTACAGGGCGGAGGGAAAAACTGTTTTTT
TRBD2 | TRBJ2-2 | TRBV7-6 | - | CASSYWTSGGELFF | TGTGCCAGCAGTTATTGGACTAGCGGGGGGGAGCTGTTTTTT
- | TRBJ1-3 | TRBV29-1 | - | CSVAEGGRNTIYF | TGCAGCGTAGCTGAAGGGGGGCGAAACACCATATATTTT
TRBD2 | TRBJ2-3 | TRBV5-1 | - | CASSPGTSQVIDTQYF | TGCGCCAGCAGCCCTGGGACTAGCCAAGTCATAGATACGCAGTATTTT
- | TRBJ1-2 | TRBV10-3 | - | CAISESGGEHYGYTF | TGTGCCATCAGTGAGTCGGGGGGGGAGCACTATGGCTACACCTTC
- | TRBJ2-3 | TRBV5-1 | once | CASSLGDTQYF | TGCGCCAGCAGCTTGGGAGATACGCAGTATTTT